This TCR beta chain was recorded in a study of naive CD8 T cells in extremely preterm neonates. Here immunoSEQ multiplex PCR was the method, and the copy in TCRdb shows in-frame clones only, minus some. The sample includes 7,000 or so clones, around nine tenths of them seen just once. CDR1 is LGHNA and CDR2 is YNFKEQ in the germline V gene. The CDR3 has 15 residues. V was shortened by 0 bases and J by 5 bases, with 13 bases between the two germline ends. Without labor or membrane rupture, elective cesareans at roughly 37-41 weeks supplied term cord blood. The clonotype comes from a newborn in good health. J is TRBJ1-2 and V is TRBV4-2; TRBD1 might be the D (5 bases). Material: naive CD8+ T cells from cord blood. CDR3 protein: CASSQDRGIGYGYTF. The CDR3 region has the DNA TGTGCCAGCAGCCAAGATCGGGGGATAGGGTATGGCTACACCTTC.